The table lists the clone carrying this TCR beta chain with a count of one. Its antigen is not known. Generated by immunoSEQ multiplex PCR, the TCRdb table keeps only in-frame clones and is missing some. The data show about 150,000 clones, with approximately 90% seen just once and about 1.6% held by the top ten. This record comes from a study of T cell responses to AZD1222 COVID-19 vaccine. Study findings and constraints: Repertoire sampling happened only post peak T cell response. Only 5 or 6 AZD1222 recipients tested seropositive at baseline.

This TCR was recovered from an adult who received the AZD1222 COVID-19 vaccine. Sequenced material: peripheral blood, taken 28 days after the second AZD1222 dose.

The CDR3 nucleotides are TGTGCCAGCAGTATACAGGGGGCTGCTAATGAAAAACTGTTTTTT. Protein product: CASSIQGAANEKLFF. The rearrangement joins TRBV6-5 to TRBJ1-4; 9 bases agree with TRBD1. There are 15 residues in the CDR3. Germline-derived CDR1 and CDR2 are MNHEY and SVGAGI. Losses at the gene ends were 5 bases for V and 3 bases for J; bases not matched to a gene: 4.